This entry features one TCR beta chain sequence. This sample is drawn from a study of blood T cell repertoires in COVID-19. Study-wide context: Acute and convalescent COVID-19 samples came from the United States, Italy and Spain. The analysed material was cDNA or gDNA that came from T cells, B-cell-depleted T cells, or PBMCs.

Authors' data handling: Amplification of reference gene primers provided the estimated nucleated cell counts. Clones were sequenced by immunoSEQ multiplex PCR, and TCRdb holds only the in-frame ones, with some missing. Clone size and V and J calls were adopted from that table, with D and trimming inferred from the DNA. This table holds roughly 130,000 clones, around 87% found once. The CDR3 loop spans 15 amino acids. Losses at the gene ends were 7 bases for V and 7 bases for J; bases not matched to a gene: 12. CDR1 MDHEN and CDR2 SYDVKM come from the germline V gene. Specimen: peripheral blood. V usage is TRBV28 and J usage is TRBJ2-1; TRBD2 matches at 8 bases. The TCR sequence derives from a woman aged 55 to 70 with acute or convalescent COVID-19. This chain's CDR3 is CASTSPSGRTNEQFF. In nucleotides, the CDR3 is TGTGCCAGCACCTCCCCCAGCGGGAGAACAAATGAGCAGTTCTTC.